These 15 T cell receptor beta chains share one sample of origin, sequenced in a study of blood T cell repertoires in COVID-19. Repertoires were generated with immunoSEQ multiplex PCR, while TCRdb's copy carries only in-frame clones and drops some. The sample includes around 250,000 clones, approximately 89% of them seen just once. The source material was PBMCs or T cells enriched from blood (not recorded which). These receptors all stem from a middle-aged woman who had been exposed to COVID-19.

As DNA, the CDR3 is TGTGCCAGCAGCTTTGGTCTAGCGGGACCCTACGAGCAGTACGTC. As protein: CASSFGLAGPYEQYV. The chain employs TRBV5-5 and TRBJ2-7, with TRBD2 matching over 9 bases. Germline CDR1 and CDR2: SGHKS and YYEKEE (reference sequence). J was trimmed by 2 bases and V by 2 bases; bases with no gene match: 5. The length of the CDR3 is 15 residues.

The chain joins TRBV7-9 to TRBJ2-3; 7 bases line up with TRBD1. The junction had 7 bases not matched to a gene; V was cut back by 3 bases and J by 1 base. This CDR3 has 16 amino acids. Germline values: CDR1 SEHNR, CDR2 FQNEAQ (reference sequence). The CDR3 DNA reads TGTGCCAGCAGCTTCGAATACAGGGGCGGCACAGATACGCAGTATTTT. Translating it yields CASSFEYRGGTDTQYF.

J is TRBJ1-3 and V is TRBV18; weak D call: TRBD1 (6 bases). Per the germline V gene, CDR1 is KGHSH and CDR2 is LQKENI. Trimming shortened V by 3 bases and J by 0 bases, and 15 bases separated the two germline ends. The CDR3 covers 17 residues. CDR3 loop: CASSPRQAVNSGNTIYF. The CDR3 nucleotides read TGTGCCAGCTCACCCCGACAGGCGGTTAACTCTGGAAACACCATATATTTT. The whole variable domain, filled in from reference TRBV18 and TRBJ1-3, reads NAGVMQNPRHLVRRRGQEARLRCSPMKGHSHVYWYRQLPEEGLKFMVYLQKENIIDESGMPKERFSAEFPKEGPSILRIQQVVRGDSAAYFCASSPRQAVNSGNTIYFGEGSWLTVV.

The chain employs TRBV5-6 and TRBJ2-7, with 7 bases matching TRBD1. J gave up 7 bases and V 4 bases, and 8 bases lay outside the gene matches. The germline V gene encodes CDR1 SGHDT and CDR2 YYEEEE. The CDR3 spans 13 residues. The CDR3 sequence: CASSETGSGEQYV. The CDR3 region has the DNA TGTGCCAGCAGCGAGACAGGGTCGGGTGAGCAGTACGTC.

The V gene is TRBV6-2 or TRBV6-3, the J gene TRBJ2-3, with D possibly matching TRBD2 (5 bases). Germline CDR1 reads MNHEY; CDR2 reads SVGEGT. The CDR3 totals 15 residues. V was clipped by 5 bases and J by 7 bases, with 19 bases between them. In nucleotides, the CDR3 is TGTGCCAGCAGTCGATACGGGCCTGAGGGAAATACGCAGTATTTT. Its protein product is CASSRYGPEGNTQYF.

The chain recombines TRBV24-1 with TRBJ2-3; tentative D call: TRBD2 (5 bases). Germline CDR1 is KGHDR and CDR2 is SFDVKD. V lost 1 base, J lost 0 bases, and 10 bases lay in between. This CDR3 contains 16 residues. The CDR3 loop is CATSDFSGLSTDTQYF. The CDR3, as DNA: TGTGCCACCAGTGATTTCTCTGGACTCAGCACAGATACGCAGTATTTT.

This clone was found once. V gene TRBV2 combines with J gene TRBJ1-4; 9 positions match TRBD1. Germline lookup yields CDR1 SNHLY and CDR2 FYNNEI. Trimming removed 6 bases from V and 4 bases from J; junction bases left unmatched: 6. The CDR3 spans 15 residues. The CDR3 nucleotides read TGTGCCAGCAGACACCCGGGACAGGGTAATGAAAAACTGTTTTTT. Translated, it gives CASRHPGQGNEKLFF.

The chain couples TRBV7-9 to TRBJ1-6; TRBD1 aligns across 9 bases. Germline V lookup: CDR1 SEHNR, CDR2 FQNEAQ (reference sequence). CDR3 length: 15 amino acids. Losses at the gene ends were 3 bases for V and 7 bases for J; bases not matched to a gene: 4. The CDR3 DNA reads TGTGCCAGCAGCTTGGGGACAGGGAGCAATTCACCCCTCCACTTT. Amino acids: CASSLGTGSNSPLHF.

This clone is a singleton in its sample. Here the CDR3 reads CASSYSGTSGGARYEQYF. CDR3 bases: TGTGCCAGCAGTTACTCCGGAACTAGCGGGGGGGCTCGTTACGAGCAGTACTTC. This chain links TRBV6-2 or TRBV6-3 with TRBJ2-7, with TRBD2 matching over 13 bases. Germline CDR1 reads MNHEY; CDR2 reads SVGEGT. The CDR3 totals 18 residues. V shed 0 bases and J 4 bases; nucleotides not matched to a gene: 9.

The chain carries TRBV4-2 and TRBJ2-5; the D gene is possibly TRBD1 (5 bases). The V end was cut by 0 bases, the J end by 5 bases, with 13 bases between. The V gene's germline CDR1 is LGHNA and CDR2 YNFKEQ. The length of the CDR3 is 15 residues. CDR3 amino acids: CASSQDWQGRETQYF. DNA of the CDR3: TGTGCCAGCAGCCAAGATTGGCAGGGAAGGGAGACCCAGTACTTC.

As DNA, the CDR3 is TGTGCCATTAGAAATACGCGAGGGGGAAGGAATGAGCAGTTCTTC. This sequence encodes CAIRNTRGGRNEQFF. The chain has TRBV10-3 and TRBJ2-1; tentatively, D is TRBD1 (6 bases). Germline CDR1 is ENHRY and CDR2 is SYGVKD. V gave up 9 bases and J gave up 7 bases, with 22 bases separating them. The CDR3 consists of 15 residues.

The rearrangement links TRBV19 to TRBJ1-3; TRBD1 agrees at 8 bases. The CDR3 has 14 residues. The germline V gene has CDR1 LNHDA and CDR2 SQIVND (reference sequence). V shed 3 bases and J 5 bases; nucleotides not matched to a gene: 3. CDR3: CASSMAGGRNTIYF. The CDR3 region has the DNA TGTGCCAGTAGTATGGCAGGGGGCCGAAACACCATATATTTT.

The chain carries TRBV29-1 and TRBJ2-1; 8 nucleotides agree with TRBD2. The germline V gene has CDR1 SQVTM and CDR2 ANQGSEA. The CDR3 runs 15 residues. J was trimmed by 7 bases and V by 7 bases; bases with no gene match: 15. CDR3 DNA sequence: TGCAGCGCCCCGTGGTCGGGGGGGGGCCGGAATGAGCAGTTCTTC. Amino acids: CSAPWSGGGRNEQFF.

This chain connects TRBV3-1 (or the pseudogene TRBV3-2) to TRBJ1-4; D call uncertain. The CDR3 runs 14 residues. Germline-derived CDR1 and CDR2 are LGHDT and YNNKEL (reference sequence). The V and J ends lost 4 bases and 7 bases respectively, with 13 bases between them. The CDR3 here is CASSLSLGGEKLFF. CDR3 in DNA: TGTGCCAGCAGCCTAAGTCTCGGCGGTGAAAAACTGTTTTTT.

This sequence joins TRBV4-1 and TRBJ2-7; the match to TRBD1 covers 9 bases. The CDR3 spans 15 residues. Germline values: CDR1 MGHRA, CDR2 YSYEKL. With V trimmed by 1 base and J by 3 bases, 4 bases remained unmatched. The CDR3 sequence: CASSQVRTGVYEQYF. The CDR3 bases are TGCGCCAGCAGCCAAGTAAGGACAGGGGTCTACGAGCAGTACTTC.